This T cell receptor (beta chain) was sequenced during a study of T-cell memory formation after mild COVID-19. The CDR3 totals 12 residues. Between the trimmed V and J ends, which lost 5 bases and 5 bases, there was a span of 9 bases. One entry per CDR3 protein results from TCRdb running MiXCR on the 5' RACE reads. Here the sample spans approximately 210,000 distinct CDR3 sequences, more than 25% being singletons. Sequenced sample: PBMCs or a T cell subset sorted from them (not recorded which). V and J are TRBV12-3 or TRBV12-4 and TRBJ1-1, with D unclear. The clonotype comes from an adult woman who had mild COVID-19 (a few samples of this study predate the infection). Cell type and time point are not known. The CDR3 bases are TGTGCCAGCAGTCCCAGACCAACTGAAGCTTTCTTT. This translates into CASSPRPTEAFF.